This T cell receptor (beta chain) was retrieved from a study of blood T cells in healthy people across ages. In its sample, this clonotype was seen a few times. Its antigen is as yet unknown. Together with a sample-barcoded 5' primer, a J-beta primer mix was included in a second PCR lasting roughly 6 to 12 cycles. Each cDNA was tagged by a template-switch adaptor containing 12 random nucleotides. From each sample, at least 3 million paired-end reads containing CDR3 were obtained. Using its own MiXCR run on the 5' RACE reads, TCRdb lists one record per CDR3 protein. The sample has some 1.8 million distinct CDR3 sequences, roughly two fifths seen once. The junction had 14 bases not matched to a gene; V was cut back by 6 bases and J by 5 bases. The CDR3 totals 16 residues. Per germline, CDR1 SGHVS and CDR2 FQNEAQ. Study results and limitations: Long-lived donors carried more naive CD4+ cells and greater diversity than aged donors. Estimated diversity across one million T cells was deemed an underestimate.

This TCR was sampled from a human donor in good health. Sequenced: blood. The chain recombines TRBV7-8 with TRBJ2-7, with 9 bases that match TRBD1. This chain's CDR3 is CASSHSAGQGTHEQYF. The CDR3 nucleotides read TGTGCCAGCAGTCACAGTGCAGGACAGGGGACCCACGAGCAGTACTTC.